This T cell receptor beta chain was recovered during a study of blood T cell repertoires in COVID-19. At the level of the study: COVID-19 samples from acute and convalescent phases originated in the United States, Italy and Spain. In each case, the material was cDNA or gDNA derived from T cells, B-cell-depleted T cells, or PBMCs.

Participants had their cohort set by participant-reported clinical history. Per the original data handling: Estimation of nucleated cell counts relied on the amplification of reference gene primers. The table came from immunoSEQ multiplex PCR; TCRdb's copy has only in-frame clones and leaves some out. From that table come the V and J calls and clone size; the DNA was used to work out D and trimming. Of 400,000 to 500,000 clones listed, around 87% are singletons. V lost 0 bases to trimming and J lost 2 bases, with 13 bases between them. The CDR3 consists of 16 residues. The germline gives CDR1 MNHEY, CDR2 SVGEGT.

This receptor was obtained from a middle-aged woman who had recovered from COVID-19. The sequenced sample was PBMCs or T cells enriched from blood (not recorded which). The chain is built from TRBV6-2 or TRBV6-3 and TRBJ1-2; D perhaps matches TRBD1 (5 bases). The CDR3 region is CASSYSTQGLNYGYTF. The CDR3 DNA sequence: TGTGCCAGCAGTTACTCTACCCAGGGACTAAACTATGGCTACACCTTC.